What follows describes a single T cell receptor beta chain. What it binds is not known. The record originates from a study of follicular helper T cells after annual influenza vaccination. Overall study results and limits: Recurrent ICOS+CD38+ cTfh clonotypes included tetramer and AIM influenza-specific ones.

Germline V gives CDR1 SGHRS, CDR2 YFSETQ. The CDR3 sequence is 16 residues long. Trimming took 4 bases from V and 0 from J, leaving 11 bases between them. The data were produced by immunoSEQ multiplex PCR, yet TCRdb's version contains in-frame clones alone and is incomplete. The table shows about 10,000 clones, with under 85% occurring only once. The time point: 2014-2015 season, 7 days after vaccination. The chain couples TRBV5-1 to TRBJ2-6; D is uncertain. The specimen comprised CXCR5- memory CD4+ T cells sorted from blood, sampled 7 days after influenza vaccination. This clonotype was sampled from an adult who received the influenza vaccine. CDR3 bases: TGCGCCAGCAGCCCCGGACCGATCTCTGGGGCCAACGTCCTGACTTTC. Amino acids: CASSPGPISGANVLTF.